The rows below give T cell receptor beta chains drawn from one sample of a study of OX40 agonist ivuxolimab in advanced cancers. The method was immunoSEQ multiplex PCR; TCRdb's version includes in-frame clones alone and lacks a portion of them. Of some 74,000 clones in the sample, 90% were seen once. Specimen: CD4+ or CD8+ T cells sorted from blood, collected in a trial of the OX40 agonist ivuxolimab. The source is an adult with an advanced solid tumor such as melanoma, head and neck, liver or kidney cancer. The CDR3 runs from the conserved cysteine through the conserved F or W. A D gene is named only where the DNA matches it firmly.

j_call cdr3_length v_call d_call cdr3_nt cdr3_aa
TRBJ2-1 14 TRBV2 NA TGTGCCACCGAACTCCGGGACGGTTACAATGAGCAGTTCTTC CATELRDGYNEQFF
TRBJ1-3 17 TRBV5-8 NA TGTGCCAGCAGTCTATTTGGGGGCAGGGAACCTGGAAACACCATATATTTT CASSLFGGREPGNTIYF
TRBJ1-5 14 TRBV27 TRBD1 TGTGCCAGCAGTTTAACCCGACAGGGAGAGCCCCAGCATTTT CASSLTRQGEPQHF
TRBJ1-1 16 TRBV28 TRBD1 TGTGCCAGCAGCCGAGACAGGGGGGCTATGATAGCTGAAGCTTTCTTT CASSRDRGAMIAEAFF
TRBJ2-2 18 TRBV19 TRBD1 TGTGCCAGTAGTATGGGACAGGGGCGATACCAAAACACCGGGGAGCTGTTTTTT CASSMGQGRYQNTGELFF
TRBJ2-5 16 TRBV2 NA TGTGCCAGCAGTGAAAAGGGTTGGGCGGGGCTGGAGACCCAGTACTTC CASSEKGWAGLETQYF
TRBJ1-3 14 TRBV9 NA TGTGCCAGCAGCGGACAGTTCTCTGGAAACACCATATATTTT CASSGQFSGNTIYF
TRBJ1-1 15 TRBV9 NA TGTGCCAGCAGCGTAGGGAACAGGGCGAACACTGAAGCTTTCTTT CASSVGNRANTEAFF
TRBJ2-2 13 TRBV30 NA TGTGCCTGGAGTGATGAGGGTGCCGGGGAGCTGTTTTTT CAWSDEGAGELFF
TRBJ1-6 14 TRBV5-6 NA TGTGCCAGCAGCCGGGGGGGCAGTAATTCACCCCTCCACTTT CASSRGGSNSPLHF
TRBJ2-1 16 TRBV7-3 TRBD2 TGTGCCAGCAGCTTAAATGGTCTAGCGGGGGGAAATGAGCAGTTCTTC CASSLNGLAGGNEQFF